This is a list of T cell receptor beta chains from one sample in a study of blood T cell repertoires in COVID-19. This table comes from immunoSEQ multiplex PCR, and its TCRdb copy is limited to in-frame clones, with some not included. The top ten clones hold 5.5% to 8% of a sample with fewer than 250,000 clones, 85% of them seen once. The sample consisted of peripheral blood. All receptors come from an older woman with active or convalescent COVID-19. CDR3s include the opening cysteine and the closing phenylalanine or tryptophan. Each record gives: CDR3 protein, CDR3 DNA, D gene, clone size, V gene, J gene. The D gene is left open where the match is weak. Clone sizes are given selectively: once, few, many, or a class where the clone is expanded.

cdr3_aa: CASSGRRERSSYEQYF; cdr3_nt: TGTGCCAGCAGTGGACGGCGGGAGAGAAGCTCCTACGAGCAGTACTTC; d_call: TRBD2; clone_size: NA; v_call: TRBV6-1; j_call: TRBJ2-7
cdr3_aa: CASRDRGGTDTQYF; cdr3_nt: TGTGCCAGCAGAGACAGGGGCGGCACAGATACGCAGTATTTT; d_call: TRBD1; clone_size: NA; v_call: TRBV3-1/TRBV3-2; j_call: TRBJ2-3
cdr3_aa: CASRTGPNEKLFF; cdr3_nt: TGTGCCAGCAGGACAGGACCTAATGAAAAACTGTTTTTT; d_call: NA; clone_size: NA; v_call: TRBV28; j_call: TRBJ1-4
cdr3_aa: CASSQDMRIMTEHNEQFF; cdr3_nt: TGTGCCAGCAGCCAAGATATGAGGATAATGACGGAGCACAATGAGCAGTTCTTC; d_call: NA; clone_size: once; v_call: TRBV3-1/TRBV3-2; j_call: TRBJ2-1
cdr3_aa: CASSPSQQGQTEAFF; cdr3_nt: TGTGCCAGCTCACCGAGTCAACAGGGCCAGACTGAAGCTTTCTTT; d_call: NA; clone_size: NA; v_call: TRBV18; j_call: TRBJ1-1
cdr3_aa: CASSTSLVIADTQYF; cdr3_nt: TGTGCCAGTAGTACCTCCCTAGTTATCGCAGATACGCAGTATTTT; d_call: NA; clone_size: NA; v_call: TRBV19; j_call: TRBJ2-3
cdr3_aa: CASRDDRSNTGELFF; cdr3_nt: TGTGCCAGCAGGGACGACAGATCGAACACCGGGGAGCTGTTTTTT; d_call: NA; clone_size: NA; v_call: TRBV6-5; j_call: TRBJ2-2
cdr3_aa: CASSWDTNYGYTF; cdr3_nt: TGTGCCAGCAGCTGGGACACCAACTATGGCTACACCTTC; d_call: NA; clone_size: NA; v_call: TRBV5-4; j_call: TRBJ1-2
cdr3_aa: CASSESRQGDGYTF; cdr3_nt: TGCGCCAGCAGTGAGTCTCGGCAGGGTGATGGCTACACCTTC; d_call: NA; clone_size: NA; v_call: TRBV10-1; j_call: TRBJ1-2
cdr3_aa: CSVSGTGANVLTF; cdr3_nt: TGCAGCGTCTCAGGGACTGGGGCCAACGTCCTGACTTTC; d_call: NA; clone_size: NA; v_call: TRBV29-1; j_call: TRBJ2-6
cdr3_aa: CASSPTTRGDEQYF; cdr3_nt: TGTGCCAGCAGCCCGACGACCAGGGGGGACGAGCAGTACTTC; d_call: NA; clone_size: NA; v_call: TRBV7-9; j_call: TRBJ2-7
cdr3_aa: CASSLEGYEQYF; cdr3_nt: TGTGCCAGCAGCTTGGAGGGGTACGAGCAGTACTTC; d_call: NA; clone_size: NA; v_call: TRBV14; j_call: TRBJ2-7
cdr3_aa: CASSLGGGYGYTF; cdr3_nt: TGTGCCAGCAGCTTGGGGGGGGGCTATGGCTACACCTTC; d_call: NA; clone_size: NA; v_call: TRBV5-8; j_call: TRBJ1-2
cdr3_aa: CASSEAMNTEAFF; cdr3_nt: TGTGCCAGCAGTGAAGCCATGAACACTGAAGCTTTCTTT; d_call: NA; clone_size: NA; v_call: TRBV2; j_call: TRBJ1-1
cdr3_aa: CASSLDRVVTDTQYF; cdr3_nt: TGTGCCAGCAGCTTGGACAGAGTAGTCACAGATACGCAGTATTTT; d_call: NA; clone_size: once; v_call: TRBV5-8; j_call: TRBJ2-3
cdr3_aa: CASSQRRRGARTDTQYF; cdr3_nt: TGCGCCAGCAGCCAAAGACGGCGGGGGGCCCGCACAGATACGCAGTATTTT; d_call: TRBD2; clone_size: NA; v_call: TRBV4-1; j_call: TRBJ2-3
cdr3_aa: CASSVGAYGPTLEKLFF; cdr3_nt: TGTGCCAGCAGCGTAGGGGCTTATGGCCCAACCCTTGAAAAACTGTTTTTT; d_call: NA; clone_size: NA; v_call: TRBV9; j_call: TRBJ1-4
cdr3_aa: CASSDGTSYEQYF; cdr3_nt: TGTGCCAGCAGTGACGGGACTAGCTACGAGCAGTACTTC; d_call: TRBD2; clone_size: NA; v_call: TRBV6-6; j_call: TRBJ2-7
cdr3_aa: CASGRRYQPQHF; cdr3_nt: TGTGCCAGCGGCCGCCGATATCAGCCCCAGCATTTT; d_call: NA; clone_size: few; v_call: TRBV12-3/TRBV12-4; j_call: TRBJ1-5
cdr3_aa: CAWSVDRGNSPLHF; cdr3_nt: TGTGCCTGGAGTGTAGACAGGGGGAATTCACCCCTCCACTTT; d_call: TRBD1; clone_size: NA; v_call: TRBV30; j_call: TRBJ1-6
cdr3_aa: CAISEDTGNNGYTF; cdr3_nt: TGTGCCATCAGTGAGGACACAGGGAACAATGGCTACACCTTC; d_call: NA; clone_size: once; v_call: TRBV10-3; j_call: TRBJ1-2
cdr3_aa: CASSLFPGENYGYTF; cdr3_nt: TGTGCCAGCAGTTTATTTCCAGGGGAAAACTATGGCTACACCTTC; d_call: NA; clone_size: NA; v_call: TRBV28; j_call: TRBJ1-2
cdr3_aa: CASSGLAGTGELFF; cdr3_nt: TGTGCCAGCAGCGGACTAGCGGGCACCGGGGAGCTGTTTTTT; d_call: TRBD2; clone_size: NA; v_call: TRBV2; j_call: TRBJ2-2
cdr3_aa: CASSLEQGVSPLHF; cdr3_nt: TGCGCCAGCAGCTTGGAGCAGGGGGTTTCACCCCTCCACTTT; d_call: TRBD1; clone_size: once; v_call: TRBV5-1; j_call: TRBJ1-6
cdr3_aa: CASVPGQGGADTQYF; cdr3_nt: TGTGCCAGCGTACCGGGACAGGGAGGAGCAGATACGCAGTATTTT; d_call: TRBD1; clone_size: NA; v_call: TRBV18; j_call: TRBJ2-3
cdr3_aa: CASLLGQGGTEAFF; cdr3_nt: TGTGCCAGCCTTCTAGGACAGGGAGGCACTGAAGCTTTCTTT; d_call: TRBD1; clone_size: NA; v_call: TRBV6-5; j_call: TRBJ1-1
cdr3_aa: CASSWTGGADTEAFF; cdr3_nt: TGTGCCAGCAGCTGGACAGGGGGAGCGGACACTGAAGCTTTCTTT; d_call: TRBD1; clone_size: NA; v_call: TRBV7-6; j_call: TRBJ1-1
cdr3_aa: CASSPTRVSYEQYF; cdr3_nt: TGTGCCAGCAGCCCCACCCGGGTCTCCTACGAGCAGTACTTC; d_call: NA; clone_size: few; v_call: TRBV5-4; j_call: TRBJ2-7
cdr3_aa: CASSWDIVGYNEQFF; cdr3_nt: TGTGCCAGCAGTTGGGACATTGTTGGGTACAATGAGCAGTTCTTC; d_call: NA; clone_size: NA; v_call: TRBV6-4; j_call: TRBJ2-1
cdr3_aa: CASSSSGGLYEQYF; cdr3_nt: TGTGCCAGCAGCTCCAGCGGGGGCCTGTACGAGCAGTACTTC; d_call: TRBD2; clone_size: once; v_call: TRBV7-2; j_call: TRBJ2-7
cdr3_aa: CAVRSNGYTF; cdr3_nt: TGTGCCGTCCGGTCCAACGGCTACACCTTC; d_call: NA; clone_size: NA; v_call: TRBV28; j_call: TRBJ1-2
cdr3_aa: CASSSGWGGKAGSGANVLTF; cdr3_nt: TGTGCCAGCAGCTCCGGTTGGGGGGGTAAAGCTGGCTCTGGGGCCAACGTCCTGACTTTC; d_call: TRBD2; clone_size: NA; v_call: TRBV13; j_call: TRBJ2-6
cdr3_aa: CATGWSNQPQHF; cdr3_nt: TGTGCCACCGGGTGGAGCAATCAGCCCCAGCATTTT; d_call: NA; clone_size: NA; v_call: TRBV27; j_call: TRBJ1-5
cdr3_aa: CASSFAPNGNEKLFF; cdr3_nt: TGTGCCAGCAGCTTTGCTCCTAACGGGAATGAAAAACTGTTTTTT; d_call: NA; clone_size: once; v_call: TRBV5-6; j_call: TRBJ1-4
cdr3_aa: CASRPTPGTEAFF; cdr3_nt: TGTGCCAGCAGACCGACCCCGGGGACTGAAGCTTTCTTT; d_call: NA; clone_size: NA; v_call: TRBV6-5; j_call: TRBJ1-1
cdr3_aa: CASSQVQGAQAFF; cdr3_nt: TGTGCCAGCAGCCAAGTCCAGGGGGCCCAGGCTTTCTTT; d_call: TRBD1; clone_size: NA; v_call: TRBV3-1/TRBV3-2; j_call: TRBJ1-1
cdr3_aa: CAISSEGLYNEQFF; cdr3_nt: TGTGCCATCAGTTCGGAGGGCCTGTACAATGAGCAGTTCTTC; d_call: NA; clone_size: NA; v_call: TRBV10-3; j_call: TRBJ2-1
cdr3_aa: CASSSGQGGEKLFF; cdr3_nt: TGTGCCAGCAGCTCGGGACAGGGTGGTGAAAAACTGTTTTTT; d_call: TRBD1; clone_size: NA; v_call: TRBV5-5; j_call: TRBJ1-4
cdr3_aa: CASSYDRTSPGNTIYF; cdr3_nt: TGTGCCAGTAGTTATGACAGGACATCACCTGGAAACACCATATATTTT; d_call: NA; clone_size: NA; v_call: TRBV19; j_call: TRBJ1-3
cdr3_aa: CASSLSLLAKNIQYF; cdr3_nt: TGTGCCAGCAGTCTATCCCTCCTAGCCAAAAACATTCAGTACTTC; d_call: NA; clone_size: NA; v_call: TRBV28; j_call: TRBJ2-4
cdr3_aa: CASSFSGRRETQYF; cdr3_nt: TGTGCCAGCAGCTTTAGCGGGAGGCGAGAGACCCAGTACTTC; d_call: TRBD2; clone_size: NA; v_call: TRBV11-3; j_call: TRBJ2-5
cdr3_aa: CASSLGQGGLNTEAFF; cdr3_nt: TGTGCCAGCAGCCTCGGACAGGGGGGCCTGAACACTGAAGCTTTCTTT; d_call: TRBD1; clone_size: NA; v_call: TRBV5-5; j_call: TRBJ1-1
cdr3_aa: CASSPDRLNTEAFF; cdr3_nt: TGTGCCAGCAGCCCAGACAGACTGAACACTGAAGCTTTCTTT; d_call: NA; clone_size: NA; v_call: TRBV7-8; j_call: TRBJ1-1
cdr3_aa: CASSAHANTGELFF; cdr3_nt: TGTGCCAGCAGCGCACACGCGAACACCGGGGAGCTGTTTTTT; d_call: NA; clone_size: NA; v_call: TRBV11-3; j_call: TRBJ2-2
cdr3_aa: CASSSDRANGYTF; cdr3_nt: TGCGCCAGCAGCTCAGACAGGGCCAATGGCTACACCTTC; d_call: TRBD1; clone_size: NA; v_call: TRBV5-1; j_call: TRBJ1-2
cdr3_aa: CASSLQGSMNTEAFF; cdr3_nt: TGTGCCAGCAGTTTACAGGGCAGCATGAACACTGAAGCTTTCTTT; d_call: NA; clone_size: NA; v_call: TRBV27; j_call: TRBJ1-1